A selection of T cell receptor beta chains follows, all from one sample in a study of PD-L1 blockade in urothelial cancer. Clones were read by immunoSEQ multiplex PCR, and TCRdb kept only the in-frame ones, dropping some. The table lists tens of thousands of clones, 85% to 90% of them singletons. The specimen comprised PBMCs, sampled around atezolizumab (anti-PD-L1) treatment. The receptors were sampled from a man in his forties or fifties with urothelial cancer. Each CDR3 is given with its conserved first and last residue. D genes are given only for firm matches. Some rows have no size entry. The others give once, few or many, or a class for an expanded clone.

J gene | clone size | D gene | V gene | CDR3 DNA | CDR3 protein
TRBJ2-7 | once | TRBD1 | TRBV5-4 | TGTGCCAGCAGCACACAATTGACAGGGGGCGGCCACGAGCAGTACTTC | CASSTQLTGGGHEQYF
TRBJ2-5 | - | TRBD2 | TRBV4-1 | TGCGCCAGCAGCCAAGGGACTAGCGGACTCCAAGAGACCCAGTACTTC | CASSQGTSGLQETQYF
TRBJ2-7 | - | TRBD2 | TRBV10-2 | TGCGCCAGCAGTGAGTCCACTAGCGGGAGGACCTACTACGAGCAGTACTTC | CASSESTSGRTYYEQYF
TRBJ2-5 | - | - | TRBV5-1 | TGCGCCAGCAGCTTGCCTAGGGGGATAGGTGAGACCCAGTACTTC | CASSLPRGIGETQYF
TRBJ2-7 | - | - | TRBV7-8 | TGTGCCAGCAGCTTAAAACAGGCGTACGAGCAGTACTTC | CASSLKQAYEQYF
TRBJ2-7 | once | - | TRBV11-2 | TGTGCCAGCAGCCCGGCGGGCTACGAGCAGTACTTC | CASSPAGYEQYF
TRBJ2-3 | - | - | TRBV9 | TGTGCCAGCACCCCCTCCACGGGGGCAGATACGCAGTATTTT | CASTPSTGADTQYF
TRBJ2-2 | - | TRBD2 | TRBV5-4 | TGTGCCAGCAGCCCTAGCGGGAGAGAGACCGGGGAGCTGTTTTTT | CASSPSGRETGELFF
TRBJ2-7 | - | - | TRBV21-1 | TGTGCCAGCAGCCCGCCGGAACAGGAAGGGGACAGATCCTACGAGCAGTACTTC | CASSPPEQEGDRSYEQYF
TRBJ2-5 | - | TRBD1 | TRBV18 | TGTGCCAGCTCAGCACGGGACAGACAAGAGACCCAGTACTTC | CASSARDRQETQYF
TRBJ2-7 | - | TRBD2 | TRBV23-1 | TGCGCCAGCAGTCAATCTGGCGGGAGACGTAACTCCTACGAGCAGTACTTC | CASSQSGGRRNSYEQYF
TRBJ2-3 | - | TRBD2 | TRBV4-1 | TGCGCCAGCAGCCAAGTTTCGTGGGGACTAGCGGGAGGAGGAGGGCAGTATTTT | CASSQVSWGLAGGGGQYF
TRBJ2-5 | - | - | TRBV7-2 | TGTGCCAGCAGCTTTGACCGGTCCCCGGGGGCCCAGTACTTC | CASSFDRSPGAQYF
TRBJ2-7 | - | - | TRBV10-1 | TGCGCCAGCAGAGAACAGGGTCTAGTGTACGAGCAGTACTTC | CASREQGLVYEQYF
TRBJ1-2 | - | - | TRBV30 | TGTGCCTGGAGAGCACAGGCGTCCTATGGCTACACCTTC | CAWRAQASYGYTF
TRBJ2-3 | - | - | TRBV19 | TGTGCCAGTAGTATCCCAGGGGATACGCAGTATTTT | CASSIPGDTQYF
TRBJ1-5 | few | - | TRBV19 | TGTGCCAGTAGTATAGCCAGGCCGAGCAATCAGCCCCAGCATTTT | CASSIARPSNQPQHF
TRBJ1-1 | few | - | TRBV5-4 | TGTGCCTACCTACGGTACACTGAAGCTTTCTTT | CAYLRYTEAFF
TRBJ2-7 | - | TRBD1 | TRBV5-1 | TGCGCCAGCAGCGGGGGACAGGCTTACGAGCAGTACTTC | CASSGGQAYEQYF
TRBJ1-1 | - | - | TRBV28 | TGTGCCAGCGGGGAGCGCTTTGAAGCTTTCTTT | CASGERFEAFF
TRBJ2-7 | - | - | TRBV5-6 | TGTGCCAGCAGCTTGGGGCGCTGGAGCTCCTACGAGCAGTACTTC | CASSLGRWSSYEQYF
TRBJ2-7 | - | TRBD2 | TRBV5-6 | TGTGCCAGCAGCCCCTTAGCGGGTACCTACGAGCAGTACTTC | CASSPLAGTYEQYF
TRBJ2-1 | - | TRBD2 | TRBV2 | TGTGCCAGCAGTGAGGCTAGGAAAGCGGGGTACAATGAGCAGTTCTTC | CASSEARKAGYNEQFF
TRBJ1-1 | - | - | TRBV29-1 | TGCAGCGCTGCCCAGACAGGTTACATGAACACTGAAGCTTTCTTT | CSAAQTGYMNTEAFF
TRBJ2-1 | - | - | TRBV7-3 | TGTGCCAGCAGCTTAAATCGCGGCCTAATTAACAATGAGCAGTTCTTC | CASSLNRGLINNEQFF
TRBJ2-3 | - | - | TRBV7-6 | TGTGCCAGCAGCTTAGTACCTAGATCCCTCACTAGCACAGATACGCAGTATTTT | CASSLVPRSLTSTDTQYF
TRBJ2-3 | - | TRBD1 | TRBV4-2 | TGTGCCAGCAGCCCCGGGACAGGGGGAACAGATACGCAGTATTTT | CASSPGTGGTDTQYF
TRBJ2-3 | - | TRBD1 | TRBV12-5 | TGTGCTAGTGGTTTGGGACAGGGGGATTTAGATACGCAGTATTTT | CASGLGQGDLDTQYF
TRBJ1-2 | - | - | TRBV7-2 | TGTGCCAGCAGCTTAGGTCCGGGGGGCTACGGCTACACCTTC | CASSLGPGGYGYTF
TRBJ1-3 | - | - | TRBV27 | TGTGCCAGCACGTGGGGGGGGAACTCTGGAAACACCATATATTTT | CASTWGGNSGNTIYF
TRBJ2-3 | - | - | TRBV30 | TGTGCCTGGAGTGTAACAATAAGCACAGATACGCAGTATTTT | CAWSVTISTDTQYF
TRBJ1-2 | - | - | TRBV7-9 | TGTGCCAGCAGCCCTCAGGGGTCCGCTAACTATGGCTACACCTTC | CASSPQGSANYGYTF
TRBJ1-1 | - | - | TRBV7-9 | TGTGCCAGCAGCTTAGCCCTCAAGGGGTTTGGGACTGAAGCTTTCTTT | CASSLALKGFGTEAFF
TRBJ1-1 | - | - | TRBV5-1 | TGCGCCAGCAGCCCGGGAGTGAACACTGAAGCTTTCTTT | CASSPGVNTEAFF
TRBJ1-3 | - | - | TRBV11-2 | TGTGCCAGCAGCCCGCAGAAAGTCACCATATATTTT | CASSPQKVTIYF
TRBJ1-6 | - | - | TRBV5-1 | TGCGCCAGCAGCTTGGTGGCCTCCTATAATTCACCCCTCCACTTT | CASSLVASYNSPLHF
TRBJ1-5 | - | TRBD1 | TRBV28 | TGTGCCAGCATGGGGGACAGGCGGCAGCCCCAGCATTTT | CASMGDRRQPQHF
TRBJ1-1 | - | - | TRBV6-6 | TGTGCCAGCAAGTCTGACAGACCGAACACTGAAGCTTTCTTT | CASKSDRPNTEAFF
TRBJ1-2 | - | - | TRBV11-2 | TGTGCCAGCAGCCCCCTGGCAGGGAACTATGGCTACACCTTC | CASSPLAGNYGYTF
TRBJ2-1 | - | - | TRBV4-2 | TGTGCCAGCAGCCCCTCCCAGGAACTCGGAAATGAGCAGTTCTTC | CASSPSQELGNEQFF
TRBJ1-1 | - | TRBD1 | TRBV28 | TGTGCCAGCAGTTTGCCGGACAGGGGACGGACTGAAGCTTTCTTT | CASSLPDRGRTEAFF
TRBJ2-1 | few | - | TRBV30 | TGTGCCTGGAGTGGGCTAGCAGGTTCCTACAATGAGCAGTTCTTC | CAWSGLAGSYNEQFF
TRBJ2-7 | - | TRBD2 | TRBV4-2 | TGTGCCAGCAGCCAAGACCGAAGGACTAGCGGTAGAGAGGGGAACGAGCAGTACTTC | CASSQDRRTSGREGNEQYF
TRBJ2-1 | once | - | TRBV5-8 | TGTGCCAGCAGCTTTGGTCGAGGGTTTTACAATGAGCAGTTCTTC | CASSFGRGFYNEQFF
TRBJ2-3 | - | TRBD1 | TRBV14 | TGTGCCAGCAGCTCCGGGACAGCCACGCAGTATTTT | CASSSGTATQYF